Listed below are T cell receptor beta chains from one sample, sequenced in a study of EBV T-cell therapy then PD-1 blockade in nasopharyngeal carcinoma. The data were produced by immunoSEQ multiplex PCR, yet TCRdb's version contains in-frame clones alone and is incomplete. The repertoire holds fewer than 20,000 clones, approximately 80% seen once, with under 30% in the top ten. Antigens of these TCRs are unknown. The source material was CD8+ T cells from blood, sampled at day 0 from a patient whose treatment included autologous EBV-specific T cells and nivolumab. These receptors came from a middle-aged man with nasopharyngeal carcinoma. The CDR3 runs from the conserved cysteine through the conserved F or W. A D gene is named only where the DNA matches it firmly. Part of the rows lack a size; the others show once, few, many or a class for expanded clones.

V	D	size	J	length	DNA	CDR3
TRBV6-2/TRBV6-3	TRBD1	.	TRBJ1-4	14	TGTGCCAGCAGCGGTGGAGGGGGCTGGGAAAAACTGTTTTTT	CASSGGGGWEKLFF
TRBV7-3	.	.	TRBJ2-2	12	TGTGCCAGTGGGGCGCGGACCGGGGAGCTGTTTTTT	CASGARTGELFF
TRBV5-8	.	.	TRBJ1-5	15	TGTGCCAGCAGCTTGAGGACAGTTAGCAATCAGCCCCAGCATTTT	CASSLRTVSNQPQHF
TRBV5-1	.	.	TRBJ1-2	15	TGCGCCAGCAGCGACCGAGAGAAAGCTAACTATGGCTACACCTTC	CASSDREKANYGYTF
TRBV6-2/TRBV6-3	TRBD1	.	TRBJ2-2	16	TGTGCCAGCAGTTATCCCGGGACAGGGGAAACCGGGGAGCTGTTTTTT	CASSYPGTGETGELFF
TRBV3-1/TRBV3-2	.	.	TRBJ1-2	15	TGTGCCAGCAGCCACGGAAACCTCAAATCCTATGGCTACACCTTC	CASSHGNLKSYGYTF
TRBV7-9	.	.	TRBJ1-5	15	TGTGCCAGCAGCCCGGAAGGGGGTGGCAATCAGCCCCAGCATTTT	CASSPEGGGNQPQHF
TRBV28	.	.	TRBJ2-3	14	TGTGCCAGCAGTTTCCTCTCAGGCACAGATACGCAGTATTTT	CASSFLSGTDTQYF
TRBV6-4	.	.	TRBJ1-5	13	TGTGCCAGCAGTCTGTCAGACAATCAGCCCCAGCATTTT	CASSLSDNQPQHF
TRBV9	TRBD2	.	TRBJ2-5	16	TGTGCCAGCAGCGTAGCTACTAGCGGGGGATGGGAGACCCAGTACTTC	CASSVATSGGWETQYF
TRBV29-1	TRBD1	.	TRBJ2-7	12	TGCAGCGTGGGGACAGGGTCCTACGAGCAGTACTTC	CSVGTGSYEQYF
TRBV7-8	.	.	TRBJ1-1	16	TGTGCCAGCAGCTTAGGAATAACAGGGACGAACACTGAAGCTTTCTTT	CASSLGITGTNTEAFF
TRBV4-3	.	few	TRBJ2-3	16	TGCGCCAGCAGCCAATTCGGGGGCCAGGAGGGGGATACGCAGTATTTT	CASSQFGGQEGDTQYF
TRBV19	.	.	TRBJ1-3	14	TGTGCCAGTAGCCCTTCTCTAAGTGGAAACACCATATATTTT	CASSPSLSGNTIYF
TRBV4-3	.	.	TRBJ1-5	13	TGCGCCAGCAGCAAAGGGTGGGGACAGCCCCAGCATTTT	CASSKGWGQPQHF
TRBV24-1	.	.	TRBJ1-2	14	TGTGCCACCAGTGATGGGATGTCCGGGACCGGCTACACCTTC	CATSDGMSGTGYTF
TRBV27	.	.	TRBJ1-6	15	TGTGCCAGCAGTTTAGGGACGGCCTATAATTCACCCCTCCACTTT	CASSLGTAYNSPLHF
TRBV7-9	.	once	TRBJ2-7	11	TGTGCCAGCAGCTTATCCTACGAGCAGTACTTC	CASSLSYEQYF
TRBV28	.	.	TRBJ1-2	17	TGTGCTAGCAGTCATATGCCATTCGCGGAATCTGACTATGGCTACACCTTC	CASSHMPFAESDYGYTF
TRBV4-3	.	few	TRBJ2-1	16	TGCGCCAGCAGCCAAGATGGGGTTTTTGCAGGCAATGAGCAGTTCTTC	CASSQDGVFAGNEQFF
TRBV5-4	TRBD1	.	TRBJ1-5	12	TGTGCCTGGAGACAGGGGGGTCAGCCCCAGCATTTT	CAWRQGGQPQHF
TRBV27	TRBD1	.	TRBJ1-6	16	TGTGCCAGCAGTTCGGGACCGGGACAGGGGAATTCACCCCTCCACTTT	CASSSGPGQGNSPLHF
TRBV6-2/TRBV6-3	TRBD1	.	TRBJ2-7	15	TGTGCCAGCAGTTCTCGACAGGGTTCCGCCTACGAGCAGTACTTC	CASSSRQGSAYEQYF
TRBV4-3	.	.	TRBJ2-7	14	TGCGCCAGCAGCCAAGATACCCTAGTTAGCGAGCAGTACTTC	CASSQDTLVSEQYF
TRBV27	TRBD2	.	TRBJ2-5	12	TGTGCCAGCAGGGGAGGGGCGGAGACCCAGTACTTC	CASRGGAETQYF
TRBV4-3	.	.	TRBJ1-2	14	TGCGCCAGCAGCCAAGCCCTAGGCTCCTGGGGCTACACCTTC	CASSQALGSWGYTF
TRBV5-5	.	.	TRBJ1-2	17	TGTGCCAGCAGCTTGGACTGGCCCGCCGCTGGTCACTATGGCTACACCTTC	CASSLDWPAAGHYGYTF
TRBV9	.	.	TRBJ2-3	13	TGTGCCAGTAATAGCGCAAGCACAGATACGCAGTATTTT	CASNSASTDTQYF
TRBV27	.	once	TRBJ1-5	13	TGTGCCAGCAGTTTATCGGGGAATCAGCCCCAGCATTTT	CASSLSGNQPQHF
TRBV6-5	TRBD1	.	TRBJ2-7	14	TGTGCCAGCAGCCGGGACAGCAAATCCTACGAGCAGTACTTC	CASSRDSKSYEQYF
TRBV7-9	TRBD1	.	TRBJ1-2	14	TGTGCCAGCAGCTTAGGGACAGGGACCTATGGCTACACCTTC	CASSLGTGTYGYTF
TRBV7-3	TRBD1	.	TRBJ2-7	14	TGTGCCAGCAGCTTAACTACAGGGGACTACGAGCAGTACTTC	CASSLTTGDYEQYF
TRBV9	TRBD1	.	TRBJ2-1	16	TGTGCCAGCAGCGTAGGGTCCTGGGACAGCTACAATGAGCAGTTCTTC	CASSVGSWDSYNEQFF
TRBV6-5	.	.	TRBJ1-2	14	TGTGCCAGCAGATTGTCGGGGCTTGACTATGGCTACACCTTC	CASRLSGLDYGYTF
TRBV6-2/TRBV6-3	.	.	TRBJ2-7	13	TGTGCCAGCAGTGGGGGGATCTCCTACGAGCAGTACTTC	CASSGGISYEQYF
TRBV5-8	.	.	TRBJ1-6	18	TGTGCCAGCAGCTTGAGCAGGGGCCGTAGCTCCTATAATTCACCCCTCCACTTT	CASSLSRGRSSYNSPLHF
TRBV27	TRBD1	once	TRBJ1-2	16	TGTGCCAGCAGCGAAACAGGGGGTTGGGGGGGCTATGGCTACACCTTC	CASSETGGWGGYGYTF
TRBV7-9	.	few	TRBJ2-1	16	TGTGCCAGCAGCTTATACGGGCTAAGCTCCTACAATGAGCAGTTCTTC	CASSLYGLSSYNEQFF
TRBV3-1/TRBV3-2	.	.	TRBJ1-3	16	TGTGCCAGCAGCCAAAGGCCCATCAACTCTGGAAACACCATATATTTT	CASSQRPINSGNTIYF
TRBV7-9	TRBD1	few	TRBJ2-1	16	TGTGCCAGCAGCCCCCAACAGGGGGCGAATAGGGATGAGCAGTTCTTC	CASSPQQGANRDEQFF
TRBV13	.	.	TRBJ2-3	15	TGTGCCAGCAGCTTAGACGGGGGGCTCACAGATACGCAGTATTTT	CASSLDGGLTDTQYF
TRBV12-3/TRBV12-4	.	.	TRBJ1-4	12	TGTGCCAGCAGCCCCGGGGGCGCGGAACTGTTTTTT	CASSPGGAELFF
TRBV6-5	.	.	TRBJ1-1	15	TGTGCCAGCAGTTACGGGGGCCTCATGAACACTGAAGCTTTCTTT	CASSYGGLMNTEAFF
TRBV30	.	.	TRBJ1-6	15	TGTGCCTGGAGTGGGCGAGGAGGGATCGATTCACCCCTCCACTTT	CAWSGRGGIDSPLHF
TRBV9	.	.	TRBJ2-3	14	TGTGCCAGCAGCGTAGGTGGGGGCCCAGATACGCAGTATTTT	CASSVGGGPDTQYF
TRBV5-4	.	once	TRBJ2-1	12	TGTGCCAGCTTCTCTGGCAGGGATGAGCAGTTCTTC	CASFSGRDEQFF
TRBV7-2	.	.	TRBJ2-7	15	TGTGCCAGCAGTCCAGCCGGGTCCCGGGGTCACGAGCAGTACTTC	CASSPAGSRGHEQYF
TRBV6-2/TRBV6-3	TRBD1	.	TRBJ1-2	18	TGTGCCAGCAGTTACTCAGAAGGAGTACCAGGGGGTAACTATGGCTACACCTTC	CASSYSEGVPGGNYGYTF
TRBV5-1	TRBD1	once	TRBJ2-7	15	TGCGCCAGCAGCTCGGGACAGGGGGCCGCCTACGAGCAGTACTTC	CASSSGQGAAYEQYF
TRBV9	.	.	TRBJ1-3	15	TGTGCCAGCAGCTCGACAGGCAGTCGAAGAAACACCATATATTTT	CASSSTGSRRNTIYF
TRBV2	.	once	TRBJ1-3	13	TGTGCCAGCAGTGAAGCGCTTCCATACACCATATATTTT	CASSEALPYTIYF